This T cell receptor (beta chain) was retrieved from a study of STAT3 mutations in large granular lymphocyte leukemia. Whole-study results and caveats: Every T-LGLL patient had at least one immunodominant TCRbeta clonotype. Sampling intervals varied between patients and samples.

In the case of this clone: Its matching antigen is unknown.

Sequencing was performed with immunoSEQ multiplex PCR; in TCRdb, only in-frame clones are kept and a portion is missing. This table has fewer than 7,500 clones, about 32% appearing once. The germline CDR1 and CDR2 sequences are SGHRS and YFSETQ. The CDR3 is 14 amino acids. After removal of 5 bases from V and 8 bases from J, the junction contained 10 bases not matched to a gene. The V call is TRBV5-1, the J call TRBJ2-1; TRBD2 agrees at 7 bases. What was sequenced was peripheral blood mononuclear cells. This sequence was found in a woman aged 40 to 50 with T-cell large granular lymphocyte leukemia. Some clones in this sample may be carry-over from other donors' samples. CDR3 protein: CASRTGTTTHEQFF. The CDR3 nucleotides are TGCGCCAGCAGGACCGGGACTACGACACATGAGCAGTTCTTC. The whole variable domain, remainder taken from reference TRBV5-1 and TRBJ2-1, is KAGVTQTPRYLIKTRGQQVTLSCSPISGHRSVSWYQQTPGQGLQFLFEYFSETQRNKGNFPGRFSGRQFSNSRSEMNVSTLELGDSALYLCASRTGTTTHEQFFGPGTRLTVL.